The 6 T cell receptor beta chains given below trace back to one sample, sequenced in a study of T and B cells in COVID-19 patients. TRB was amplified from about 240-490 ng of blood genomic DNA. TRB rearrangements were amplified by multiplex PCR with BIOMED2 TRB-A/B primers. TCRdb reprocessed the multiplex PCR reads via MiXCR and lists one record per CDR3 protein. The table records fewer than 9,500 distinct CDR3 sequences, 31% of them present only once. The sample comprised blood. Source of these receptors: a human donor who had recovered from COVID-19.

The chain recombines TRBV30 with TRBJ2-3, with D uncertain. The V gene's germline CDR1 is GTSNPN and CDR2 SVGIG (reference sequence). This CDR3 comprises 15 residues. The V end was cut by 0 bases, the J end by 2 bases, with 12 bases between. CDR3 loop: CAWSVTRRPTDTQYF. In DNA, the CDR3 is TGTGCCTGGAGTGTAACCCGGCGCCCCACAGATACGCAGTATTTT.

This clonotype qualifies as medium-sized (0.01 to 0.1%). The chain joins TRBV12-3 or TRBV12-4 to TRBJ2-3; 9 bases line up with TRBD1. The CDR3 has 15 amino acids. V gave up 6 bases and J gave up 3 bases; unmatched junction bases: 7. The CDR3 here is CASSHDRGKTDTQYF. CDR3 in DNA: TGTGCCAGCAGCCACGACAGGGGGAAAACAGATACGCAGTATTTT.

Only a few counts were recorded for this clonotype. The chain is built from TRBV10-3 and TRBJ1-2, with D unresolved. V was trimmed by 0 bases and J by 2 bases, leaving 1 base between them. CDR1 is ENHRY, CDR2 SYGVKD, per germline. The CDR3 loop spans 12 amino acids. The CDR3 region is CAISESNYGYTF. The CDR3 nucleotides are TGTGCCATCAGTGAGTCAAACTATGGCTACACCTTC.

This rearrangement joins TRBV20-1 to TRBJ1-2; the D is unclear. Germline V gene data show CDR1 as DFQATT and CDR2 as SNEGSKA (reference sequence). This CDR3 is built from 13 residues. Trimming left V 0 bases short and J 5 bases short, with 10 bases between. In DNA form, the CDR3 reads TGCAGTGCTAGAGATCAACCCCCTTATGGCTACACCTTC. Its translation: CSARDQPPYGYTF.

The chain is built from TRBV27 and TRBJ1-3, with D tentatively TRBD1 (6 bases). The V end lost 3 bases, the J end lost 3 bases, and 9 bases lay between the germline ends. This CDR3 is 14 amino acids long. Germline assignment: CDR1 MNHEY and CDR2 SMNVEV (reference sequence). The CDR3 coding sequence is TGTGCCAGCAGTTTCAAGGGGGGTGGAAACACCATATATTTT. Protein product: CASSFKGGGNTIYF.

This clonotype rates as medium-sized (0.01 to 0.1%). V and J are TRBV5-6 and TRBJ2-7, with D perhaps TRBD1 (6 bases). The CDR3 loop spans 14 amino acids. Trimming cost V 4 bases and J 0 bases, with 11 bases left between them. Germline CDR1 reads SGHDT; CDR2 reads YYEEEE. The CDR3 DNA reads as TGTGCCAGCAGCCCCACAGGGAGCTCCTACGAGCAGTACTTC. Translation: CASSPTGSSYEQYF.